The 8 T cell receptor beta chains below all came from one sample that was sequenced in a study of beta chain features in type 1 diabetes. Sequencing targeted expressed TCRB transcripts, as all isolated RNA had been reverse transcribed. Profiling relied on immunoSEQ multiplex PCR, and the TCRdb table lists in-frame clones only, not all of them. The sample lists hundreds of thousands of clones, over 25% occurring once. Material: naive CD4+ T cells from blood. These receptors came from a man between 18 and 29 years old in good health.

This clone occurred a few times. CDR3 nucleotide sequence: TGTGCCAGCAGCCAGACCAGGGAGGGAGAGCAGTTCTTC. This gives the protein CASSQTREGEQFF. This chain connects TRBV14 to TRBJ2-1; 7 bases are shared with TRBD2. Germline CDR1 SGHDN, CDR2 FVKESK. The CDR3 consists of 13 residues. The trim removed 3 bases at V and 10 bases at J, leaving 6 bases unmatched.

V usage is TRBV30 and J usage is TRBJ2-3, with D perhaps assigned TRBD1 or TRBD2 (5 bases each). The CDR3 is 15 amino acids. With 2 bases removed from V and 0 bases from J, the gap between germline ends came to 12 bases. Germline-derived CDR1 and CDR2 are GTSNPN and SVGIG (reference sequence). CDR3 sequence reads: CAWSRDPISTDTQYF. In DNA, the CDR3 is TGTGCCTGGAGTAGGGACCCGATAAGCACAGATACGCAGTATTTT.

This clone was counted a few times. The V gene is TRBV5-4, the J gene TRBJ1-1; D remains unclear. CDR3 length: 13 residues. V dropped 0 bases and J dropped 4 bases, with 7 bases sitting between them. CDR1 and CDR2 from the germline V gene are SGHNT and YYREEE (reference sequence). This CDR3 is CASSLESVTEAFF. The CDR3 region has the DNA TGTGCCAGCAGCTTGGAGTCGGTCACTGAAGCTTTCTTT.

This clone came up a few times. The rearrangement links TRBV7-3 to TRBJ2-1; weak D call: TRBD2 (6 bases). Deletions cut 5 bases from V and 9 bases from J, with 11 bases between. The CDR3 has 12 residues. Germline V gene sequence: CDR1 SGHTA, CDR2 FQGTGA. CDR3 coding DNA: TGTGCCAGCAGCGAGACGGGGGTTGAGCAGTTCTTC. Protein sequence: CASSETGVEQFF.

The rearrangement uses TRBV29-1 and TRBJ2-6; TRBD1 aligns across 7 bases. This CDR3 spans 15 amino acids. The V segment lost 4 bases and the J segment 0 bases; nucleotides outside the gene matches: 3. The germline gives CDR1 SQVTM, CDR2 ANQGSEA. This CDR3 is CSVGQGSSGANVLTF. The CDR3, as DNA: TGCAGCGTTGGACAGGGAAGCTCTGGGGCCAACGTCCTGACTTTC.

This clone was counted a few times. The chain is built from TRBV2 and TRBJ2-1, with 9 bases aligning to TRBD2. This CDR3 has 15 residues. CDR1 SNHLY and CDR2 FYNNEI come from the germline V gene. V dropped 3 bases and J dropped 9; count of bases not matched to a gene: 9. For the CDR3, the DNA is TGTGCCAGCAGTGAGGTAGCGGGAGCCATAAGTGAGCAGTTCTTC. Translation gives CASSEVAGAISEQFF. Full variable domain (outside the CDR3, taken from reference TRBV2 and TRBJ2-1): EPEVTQTPSHQVTQMGQEVILRCVPISNHLYFYWYRQILGQKVEFLVSFYNNEISEKSEIFDDQFSVERPDGSNFTLKIRSTKLEDSAMYFCASSEVAGAISEQFFGPGTRLTVL.

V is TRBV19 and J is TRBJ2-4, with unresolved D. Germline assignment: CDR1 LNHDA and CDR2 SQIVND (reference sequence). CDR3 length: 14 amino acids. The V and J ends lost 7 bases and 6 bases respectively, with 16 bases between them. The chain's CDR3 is CASKGASSLNIQYF. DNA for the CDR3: TGTGCCAGTAAAGGCGCGAGCTCGCTAAACATTCAGTACTTC.

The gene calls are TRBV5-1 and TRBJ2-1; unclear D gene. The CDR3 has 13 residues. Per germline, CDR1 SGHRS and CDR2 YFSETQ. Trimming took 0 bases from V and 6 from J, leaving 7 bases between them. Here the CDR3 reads CASSLASVNEQFF. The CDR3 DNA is TGCGCCAGCAGCTTGGCCTCAGTCAATGAGCAGTTCTTC.